Below, one T cell receptor (beta chain) is given with its context. This specimen comes from a study of T cell changes during pregnancy in multiple sclerosis. TCRdb keeps only in-frame clones here, not all; method: immunoSEQ multiplex PCR. The sample includes tens of thousands of clones, roughly 92% seen only once; the top ten take around 0.9%. This CDR3 comprises 14 residues. Germline assignment: CDR1 SQVTM and CDR2 ANQGSEA. V was trimmed by 5 bases and J by 0 bases, leaving 10 bases between them. The sample here was CD4+ T cells from peripheral blood mononuclear cells, taken in the second trimester of pregnancy. This clonotype was sampled from a female donor in good health, enrolled as a control in a pregnancy study. The rearrangement joins TRBV29-1 to TRBJ2-2; D unresolved. The CDR3 DNA follows: TGCAGCGTTAGGAGCGCCGCGAACACCGGGGAGCTGTTTTTT. Its translation: CSVRSAANTGELFF.